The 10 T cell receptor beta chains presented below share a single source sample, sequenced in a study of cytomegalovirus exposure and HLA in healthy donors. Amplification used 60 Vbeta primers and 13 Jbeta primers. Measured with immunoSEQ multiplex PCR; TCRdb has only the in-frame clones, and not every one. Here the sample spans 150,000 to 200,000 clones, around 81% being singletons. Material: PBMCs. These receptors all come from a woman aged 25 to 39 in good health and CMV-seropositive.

The CDR3 spells CASSLSGGAWETQYF. CDR3 sequence (DNA): TGCGCCAGCAGCTTGAGCGGGGGGGCTTGGGAGACCCAGTACTTC. The gene calls are TRBV4-1 and TRBJ2-5; the match to TRBD2 covers 10 bases. J was trimmed by 5 bases and V by 5 bases; bases with no gene match: 8. The CDR3 totals 15 residues. Germline-derived CDR1 and CDR2 are MGHRA and YSYEKL.

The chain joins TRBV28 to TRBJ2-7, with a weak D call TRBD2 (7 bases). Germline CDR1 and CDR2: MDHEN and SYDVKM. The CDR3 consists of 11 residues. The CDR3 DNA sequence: TGTGCTACAGGGACTACCTACGAGCAGTACTTC. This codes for CATGTTYEQYF.

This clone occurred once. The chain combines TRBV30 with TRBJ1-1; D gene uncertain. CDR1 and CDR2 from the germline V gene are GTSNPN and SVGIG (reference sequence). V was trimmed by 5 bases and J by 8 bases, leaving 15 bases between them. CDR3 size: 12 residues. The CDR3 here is CAWAGSGSEAFF. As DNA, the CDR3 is TGTGCCTGGGCCGGGTCTGGGTCCGAAGCTTTCTTT. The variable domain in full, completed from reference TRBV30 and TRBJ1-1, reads SQTIHQWPATLVQPVGSPLSLECTVEGTSNPNLYWYRQAAGRGLQLLFYSVGIGQISSEVPQNLSASRPQDRQFILSSKKLLLSDSGFYLCAWAGSGSEAFFGQGTRLTVV.

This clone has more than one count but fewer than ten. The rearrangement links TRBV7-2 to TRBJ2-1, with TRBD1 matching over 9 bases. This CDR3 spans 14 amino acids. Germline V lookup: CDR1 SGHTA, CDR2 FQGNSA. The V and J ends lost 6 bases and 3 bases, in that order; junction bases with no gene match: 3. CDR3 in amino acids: CASSRTGVYNEQFF. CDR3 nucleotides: TGTGCCAGCAGTCGGACAGGGGTCTACAATGAGCAGTTCTTC. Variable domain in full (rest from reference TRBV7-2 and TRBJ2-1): GAGVSQSPSNKVTEKGKDVELRCDPISGHTALYWYRQSLGQGLEFLIYFQGNSAPDKSGLPSDRFSAERTGGSVSTLTIQRTQQEDSAVYLCASSRTGVYNEQFFGPGTRLTVL.

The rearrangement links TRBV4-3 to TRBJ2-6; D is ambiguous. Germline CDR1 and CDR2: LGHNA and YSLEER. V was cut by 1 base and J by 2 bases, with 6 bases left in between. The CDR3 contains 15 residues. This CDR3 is CASSQGRAGANVLTF. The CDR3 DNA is TGCGCCAGCAGCCAAGGTCGAGCTGGGGCCAACGTCCTGACTTTC.

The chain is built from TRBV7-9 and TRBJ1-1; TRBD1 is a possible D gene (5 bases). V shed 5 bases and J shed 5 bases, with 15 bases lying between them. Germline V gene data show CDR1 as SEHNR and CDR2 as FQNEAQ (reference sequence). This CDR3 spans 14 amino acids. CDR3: CASSTSQGGTEAFF. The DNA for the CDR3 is TGTGCCAGCAGCACGAGTCAGGGTGGTACTGAAGCTTTCTTT.

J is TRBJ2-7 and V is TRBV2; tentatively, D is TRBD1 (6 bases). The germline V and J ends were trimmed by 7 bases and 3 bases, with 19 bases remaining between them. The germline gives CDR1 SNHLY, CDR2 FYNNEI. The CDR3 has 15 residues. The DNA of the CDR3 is TGTGCCAGCACCTACACAGGGAACGGAGTCTACGAGCAGTACTTC. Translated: CASTYTGNGVYEQYF.

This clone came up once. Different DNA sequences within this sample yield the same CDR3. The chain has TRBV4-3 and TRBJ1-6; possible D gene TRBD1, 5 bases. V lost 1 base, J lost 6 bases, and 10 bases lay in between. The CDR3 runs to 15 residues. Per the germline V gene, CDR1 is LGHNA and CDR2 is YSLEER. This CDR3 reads CASSQAGKSNSPLHF. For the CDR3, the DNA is TGCGCCAGCAGCCAAGCAGGGAAATCTAATTCACCCCTCCACTTT.

The DNA for the CDR3 is TGTGCCAGCAGCCTCTCCGGGGAAGAGACCCAGTACTTC. Protein sequence: CASSLSGEETQYF. The V and J genes are TRBV7-9 and TRBJ2-5; a possible D gene is TRBD2 (5 bases). The CDR3 covers 13 residues. Germline loops: CDR1 SEHNR, CDR2 FQNEAQ (reference sequence). The V gene lost 5 bases and the J gene lost 3 bases, with 10 bases spanning the gap.

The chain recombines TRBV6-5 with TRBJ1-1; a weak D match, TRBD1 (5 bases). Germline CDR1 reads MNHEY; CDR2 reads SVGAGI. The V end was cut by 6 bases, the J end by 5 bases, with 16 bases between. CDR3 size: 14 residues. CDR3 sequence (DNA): TGTGCCAGCAGGCAGACAGTAAGGCTGACTGAAGCTTTCTTT. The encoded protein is CASRQTVRLTEAFF.